This T cell receptor (beta chain) was sequenced in a study of blood T cell repertoires in COVID-19 (dated by TCRdb to 2018 to 2020). With regard to the full study: Samples covering the acute and convalescent phases of COVID-19 were provided by collaborators in the United States, Italy and Spain. Where HLA class I and class II types were available, the types were taken from metadata supplied by the sample provider, not from assay-based typing. The repertoires were made available in a free public database intended to serve as a resource for research on the immune response to SARS-CoV-2. Samples were obtained from the ongoing ImmuneRACE study (first 160 participants) and from over a thousand subjects provided by 6 global collaborators. Subjects who had been exposed to COVID-19, were actively infected with it, or had recovered from it provided the deeply sampled blood TCRbeta repertoires that made up the dataset. The sample metadata nearly always contained a de-identified subject ID, COVID-19 status, age in years and sex. The prospective study material was composed of cDNA or gDNA derived from T cells, B-cell-depleted T cells, or PBMCs. Study-level results and caveats: The amount of clinical and demographic metadata varied by source and participant and was provided uncurated.

The immunoSEQ Assay, a bias-controlled multiplex PCR, was used to amplify TCRbeta CDR3 regions from genomic DNA. In the authors' own workflow: Within the assay, amplification of reference gene primers was used to estimate how many nucleated cells each sample contained. To quantify the absolute abundance of each unique TCRbeta CDR3 rearrangement, sequence reads were collapsed and filtered. For each sample, productive Simpson clonality was calculated as the square root of Simpson's diversity index over productive rearrangements. Not all clones reach the TCRdb copy of this immuneACCESS table, which keeps in-frame sequences only. Checked studies attribute under half of the gap to unresolved V genes and leave the rest unexplained. V, J and clone size were drawn from that table, and D and trimming were deduced from the DNA. The sample contains 55,000 to 80,000 clones, roughly four fifths of them found a single time. The biggest ten clones account for 15% to 20% of the sample.

Turning to this clone: Which antigen it targets is not known. The sample holds no much larger clone one base away, and base qualities are not on file.

V loses 5 bases, J loses 2 bases, and the germline ends lie 17 bases apart. The germline V gene gives CDR1 as SGHTA and CDR2 as FQGNSA. The CDR3 has 16 amino acids, counting the end cysteine and phenylalanine. This entry keeps only the CDR3 DNA: 48 bases, framed from base 1. Collaborating institutions collected whole blood in K2EDTA tubes following their own protocols. Collaborator samples were shipped for TCRbeta analysis as frozen whole blood, isolated PBMCs, or DNA extracted from either sample type. The sample comprised peripheral blood. The rearranged chain carries TRBV7-2 and TRBJ2-3; a tentative D match to TRBD1 spans 6 bases. The clonotype was recovered from a man aged 55 to 70 with acute or convalescent COVID-19. The nucleotides read TGTGCCAGCAGCCCCACCGGGACACCCTCCACAGATACGCAGTATTTT. It is translated as CASSPTGTPSTDTQYF.